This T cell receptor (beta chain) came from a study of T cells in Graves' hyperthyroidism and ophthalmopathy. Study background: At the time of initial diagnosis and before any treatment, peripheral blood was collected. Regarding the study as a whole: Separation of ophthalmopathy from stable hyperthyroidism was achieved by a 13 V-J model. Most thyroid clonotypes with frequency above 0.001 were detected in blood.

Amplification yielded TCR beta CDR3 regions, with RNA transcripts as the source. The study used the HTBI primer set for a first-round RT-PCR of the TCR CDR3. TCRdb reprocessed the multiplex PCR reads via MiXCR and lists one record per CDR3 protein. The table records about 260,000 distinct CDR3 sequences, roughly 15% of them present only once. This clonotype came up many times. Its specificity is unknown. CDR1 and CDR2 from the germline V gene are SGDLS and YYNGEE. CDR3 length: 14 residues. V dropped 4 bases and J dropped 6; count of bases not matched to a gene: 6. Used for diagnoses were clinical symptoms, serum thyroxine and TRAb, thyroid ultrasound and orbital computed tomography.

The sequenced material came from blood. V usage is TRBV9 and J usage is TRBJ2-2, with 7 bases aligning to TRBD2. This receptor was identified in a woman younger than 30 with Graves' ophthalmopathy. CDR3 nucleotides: TGTGCCAGCAGCTCCGGACTAGTCGCCGGGGAGCTGTTTTTT. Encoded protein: CASSSGLVAGELFF.